Following are 9 T cell receptor beta chains from one sample sequenced in a study of control samples from healthy donors and cancer patients. TCRdb keeps only in-frame clones here, not all; method: immunoSEQ multiplex PCR. The table shows some 120,000 clones, with 80% to 90% occurring only once. Sequencing was performed on PBMCs. Every receptor here comes from a woman aged 45-60 years with colorectal cancer.

The chain uses TRBV18 and TRBJ1-1; the match to TRBD1 covers 10 bases. The CDR3 extends over 15 amino acids. V lost 4 bases, J lost 8 bases, and 10 bases stayed unmatched. CDR1 is KGHSH, CDR2 LQKENI, per germline. For the CDR3, the DNA is TGTGCCAGCTCACGCTCCGACAGGGGGCGAGAGGAAGCTTTCTTT. It codes for CASSRSDRGREEAFF.

The chain carries TRBV5-6 and TRBJ2-3, with a possible D match to TRBD1 (5 bases). The V gene lost 2 bases and the J gene lost 2 bases, with 18 bases spanning the gap. Per the germline V gene, CDR1 is SGHDT and CDR2 is YYEEEE. The CDR3 spans 17 residues. The CDR3 region has the DNA TGTGCCAGCAGCTTTGTCGGACACCCGAACCCCACAGATACGCAGTATTTT. It translates to CASSFVGHPNPTDTQYF.

The genes are TRBV12-3 or TRBV12-4 and TRBJ2-3; no firm D call. This CDR3 spans 13 amino acids. V shed 3 bases and J shed 6 bases, with 10 bases lying between them. The DNA for the CDR3 is TGTGCCAGCAGTTTTAGTTCGTCGGATACGCAGTATTTT. Its translation: CASSFSSSDTQYF.

The chain joins TRBV11-2 to TRBJ2-5, with D possibly called TRBD1 or TRBD2 (5 bases each). V was cut by 1 base and J by 2 bases, with 11 bases left in between. Germline CDR1 reads SGHAT; CDR2 reads FQNNGV. The CDR3 has 15 residues. CDR3 nucleotides: TGTGCCAGCAGCTTAGGGAACGGGGCACAAGAGACCCAGTACTTC. Protein: CASSLGNGAQETQYF. The whole variable domain, filled in from reference TRBV11-2 and TRBJ2-5, reads EAGVAQSPRYKIIEKRQSVAFWCNPISGHATLYWYQQILGQGPKLLIQFQNNGVVDDSQLPKDRFSAERLKGVDSTLKIQPAKLEDSAVYLCASSLGNGAQETQYFGPGTRLLVL.

The V gene is TRBV7-8, the J gene TRBJ2-1; D unclear. Trimming pared 5 bases from V and 6 bases from J, leaving 14 bases between. The CDR3 is 14 amino acids. Germline V lookup: CDR1 SGHVS, CDR2 FQNEAQ. DNA of the CDR3: TGTGCCAGCAGCCCGGTGGCATCGGGCAATGAGCAGTTCTTC. Protein sequence: CASSPVASGNEQFF.

V gene TRBV7-3 combines with J gene TRBJ2-1; 9 bases line up with TRBD2. The CDR3 spans 17 residues. CDR1 is SGHTA and CDR2 is FQGTGA in the germline V gene. The ends lost 1 base at V and 6 bases at J; junction bases unmatched: 10. The CDR3 DNA sequence: TGTGCCAGCAGCTTAAGCGGGGGGGCCATCAGTCGCAATGAGCAGTTCTTC. Protein product: CASSLSGGAISRNEQFF.

The rearrangement joins TRBV30 to TRBJ1-2, with 10 bases aligning to TRBD1. The CDR3 has 13 amino acids. J lost 7 bases, V lost 7 bases, and 9 bases had no gene match. Germline V gene lookup returns CDR1 GTSNPN and CDR2 SVGIG (reference sequence). The CDR3 sequence: CASSRGQGSGYTF. CDR3 coding DNA: TGTGCCTCCTCGAGGGGACAGGGGTCTGGCTACACCTTC.

The chain uses TRBV6-5 and TRBJ2-5; D possibly corresponds to TRBD1 (5 bases). CDR1 MNHEY and CDR2 SVGAGI come from the germline V gene. V lost 6 bases, J lost 5 bases, and 10 bases lay in between. This CDR3 region has 12 residues. In DNA, the CDR3 is TGTGCCAGCAGCCAGGGTGGGGAGACCCAGTACTTC. It is translated as CASSQGGETQYF.

The V call is TRBV5-5, the J call TRBJ1-3; 9 nucleotides agree with TRBD1. J was trimmed by 2 bases and V by 1 base; bases with no gene match: 7. Germline CDR1 reads SGHKS; CDR2 reads YYEKEE (reference sequence). The CDR3 sequence is 17 residues long. CDR3 bases: TGTGCCAGCAGCTTGAATCCGCACAGGGGGCCTGGAAACACCATATATTTT. Translation: CASSLNPHRGPGNTIYF.